The rows below give T cell receptor beta chains drawn from one sample of a study of CD8 T cells in Susac syndrome. TCRdb re-called the immunoSEQ multiplex PCR reads with MiXCR, one entry per CDR3 protein. The profile shows some 200,000 distinct CDR3 sequences, 90% to 97% of them singletons. The sample consisted of CD4+ T cells from PBMCs. These receptors were collected from a human donor with Susac syndrome. The CDR3 runs from the conserved cysteine through the conserved F or W.

J gene,V gene,CDR3 protein
TRBJ2-7,TRBV27,CASRLAGYYEQYF
TRBJ2-4,TRBV7-8,CASSLAGTGSKNIQYF
TRBJ2-3,TRBV20-1,CSARVGVTTDTQYF
TRBJ2-7,TRBV5-1,CASSLGPPLSYEQYF
TRBJ2-7,TRBV27,CASSLVGRREQYF
TRBJ2-7,TRBV30,CAWSRTDSYYEQYF
TRBJ2-7,TRBV30,CAWSVSGNYEQYF
TRBJ1-6,TRBV30,CAWSEGQGSGNSPLHF
TRBJ2-1,TRBV20-1,CSAVEGPYEQFF
TRBJ1-2,TRBV30,CAWSTLQGIGYGYTF
TRBJ2-3,TRBV6-5,CASSSIVTSGGNTQYF
TRBJ1-6,TRBV12-3/TRBV12-4,CASSVRGLGNSPLHF
TRBJ2-5,TRBV5-6,CASSPVDGTSGSETQYF
TRBJ1-1,TRBV30,CAWGQMNTEAFF
TRBJ2-3,TRBV20-1,CSASGWAWSADTQYF
TRBJ2-1,TRBV25-1,CATGLAGAYNEQFF
TRBJ1-1,TRBV10-3,CAISDAGQPNTEAFF
TRBJ2-7,TRBV12-3/TRBV12-4,CASSPGGGREQYF
TRBJ2-3,TRBV28,CASSEPTRSLQAQYF
TRBJ2-4,TRBV11-2,CASSLDGLAGAPTKNIQYF
TRBJ2-7,TRBV18,CASSKKGQGNYEQYF
TRBJ1-5,TRBV19,CASSITVRPSGTNQPQHF
TRBJ2-3,TRBV20-1,CSAGDRATDTQYF
TRBJ2-1,TRBV7-9,CASSQGGLYNEQFF
TRBJ2-7,TRBV20-1,CSARDPRGSYEQYF
TRBJ2-4,TRBV7-9,CASSLGHRGQGALNIQYF
TRBJ2-1,TRBV25-1,CASSEGAEQFF
TRBJ1-2,TRBV6-2/TRBV6-3,CASTRRGGERGSGYTF
TRBJ1-1,TRBV7-8,CASSLPVNTEAFF
TRBJ2-5,TRBV18,CASSMSIAGGQETQYF
TRBJ2-1,TRBV5-1,CASSLALAGYNEQFF
TRBJ1-1,TRBV3-1,CASSHPGLNTEAFF
TRBJ1-1,TRBV12-3/TRBV12-4,CASSLLMNTEAFF
TRBJ1-6,TRBV28,CASYPSGAPQSPLHF
TRBJ1-2,TRBV5-1,CASSLGSWYGYTF